These 26 T cell receptor beta chains originate from one sample sequenced in a study of spatial heterogeneity in lung cancer. The sample's time point: sample taken at primary tumor resection. Sequencing of whole RNA from tumor, nontumor lung or frozen PBMC involved no sorting. TCRdb analysed the 5' RACE reads with MiXCR anew, one entry per CDR3 protein. The sample includes over 10,000 distinct CDR3 sequences, 3.9% of them seen just once. The source material was PBMCs, sampled at surgery. The receptors stem from a male donor with early-stage non-small cell lung cancer.

This clonotype was detected ten times or more. This beta chain lies outside the target of a library built for alpha chains; its clone size means little. V usage is TRBV5-1 and J usage is TRBJ1-1; no definite D call. V dropped 4 bases and J dropped 4 bases, with 14 bases sitting between them. This CDR3 contains 14 residues. Germline CDR1 is SGHRS and CDR2 is YFSETQ. The CDR3 nucleotides are TGCGCCAGCAGCCCTGGCGGGAGCGGCACTGAAGCTTTCTTT. This gives the protein CASSPGGSGTEAFF. The full variable domain, with the rest looked up from reference TRBV5-1 and TRBJ1-1, is KAGVTQTPRYLIKTRGQQVTLSCSPISGHRSVSWYQQTPGQGLQFLFEYFSETQRNKGNFPGRFSGRQFSNSRSEMNVSTLELGDSALYLCASSPGGSGTEAFFGQGTRLTVV.

This clonotype was counted at least ten times. Because this beta chain is a stray read in a library intended to capture alpha chains, its abundance should not be given much weight. Here the CDR3 DNA reads TGTGCCAGCAGTGCCAAGGCTGGCGCTTTCTTT. This translates into CASSAKAGAFF. The chain recombines TRBV28 with TRBJ1-1, with D hard to call. V was pared by 5 bases and J by 11 bases, with 12 bases between. The CDR3 extends over 11 amino acids. CDR1 and CDR2 (germline): MDHEN, SYDVKM. Based on the CDR3 plus reference TRBV28 and TRBJ1-1, the full variable domain is DVKVTQSSRYLVKRTGEKVFLECVQDMDHENMFWYRQDPGLGLRLIYFSYDVKMKEKGDIPEGYSVSREKKERFSLILESASTNQTSMYLCASSAKAGAFFGQGTRLTVV.

This clonotype was counted many times. Since the library was made to target alpha chains, this beta chain is a stray read and its abundance is not meaningful. V usage is TRBV7-9 and J usage is TRBJ1-5; no clear D. The CDR3 has 15 amino acids. Trimming left V 1 base short and J 0 bases short, with 7 bases between. The germline CDR1 and CDR2 sequences are SEHNR and FQNEAQ (reference sequence). In DNA form, the CDR3 reads TGTGCCAGCAGCTTAGGGGATTCTAGCAATCAGCCCCAGCATTTT. It codes for CASSLGDSSNQPQHF.

This clonotype was seen many times. This beta chain came through as a stray read in a library set up for alpha chains, and its size says little. The rearrangement joins TRBV2 to TRBJ2-5; a weak D match, TRBD2 (5 bases). Germline V CDR1 and CDR2: SNHLY, FYNNEI. V was clipped by 1 base and J by 1 base, with 10 bases between them. This CDR3 contains 15 residues. This chain's CDR3 is CASSEEGGAQETQYF. DNA for the CDR3: TGTGCCAGCAGTGAAGAAGGAGGAGCCCAAGAGACCCAGTACTTC. The full variable domain, in which reference TRBV2 and TRBJ2-5 provide the parts outside the CDR3, is EPEVTQTPSHQVTQMGQEVILRCVPISNHLYFYWYRQILGQKVEFLVSFYNNEISEKSEIFDDQFSVERPDGSNFTLKIRSTKLEDSAMYFCASSEEGGAQETQYFGPGTRLLVL.

This clonotype was detected ten times or more. Being off target in a library aimed at alpha chains, this beta chain has a size of little meaning. The V call is TRBV11-1, the J call TRBJ2-7, with D possibly TRBD1 on 5 matching bases. The CDR3 is made up of 15 amino acids. V was shortened by 5 bases and J by 6 bases, with 20 bases between the two germline ends. Germline V gene sequence: CDR1 SGHAT, CDR2 FQDESV (reference sequence). The CDR3 coding sequence is TGTGCCAGCAGCCCACTATGGGAAGGGGTCCTCGAGCAGTACTTC. Translated, it gives CASSPLWEGVLEQYF.

This clonotype was observed at least ten times. A library made for alpha chains picked up this beta chain off target, so its size means little. The J gene is TRBJ2-7, the V gene TRBV20-1; 8 bases map to TRBD1. This CDR3 is 11 amino acids long. V dropped 4 bases and J dropped 6; count of bases not matched to a gene: 2. CDR1 is DFQATT and CDR2 is SNEGSKA in the germline V gene (reference sequence). In DNA, the CDR3 is TGCAGTGCTAAAGGGACAGGCGAGCAGTACTTC. Translation: CSAKGTGEQYF.

This clonotype appeared many times. The library was built for alpha chains, so this beta chain is an off-target read and its size means little. The V and J genes are TRBV11-2 and TRBJ2-3; TRBD2 matches 7 bases. The germline V gene has CDR1 SGHAT and CDR2 FQNNGV. This CDR3 region has 17 residues. V lost 5 bases, J lost 1 base, and 12 bases stayed unmatched. The CDR3 coding sequence is TGTGCCAGCAGCGTACCCCCGGCTAGCGGCCGCACAGATACGCAGTATTTT. This gives the protein CASSVPPASGRTDTQYF. Variable domain in full (rest from reference TRBV11-2 and TRBJ2-3): EAGVAQSPRYKIIEKRQSVAFWCNPISGHATLYWYQQILGQGPKLLIQFQNNGVVDDSQLPKDRFSAERLKGVDSTLKIQPAKLEDSAVYLCASSVPPASGRTDTQYFGPGTRLTVL.

This clonotype was seen repeatedly, ten times or more. As an off-target read in a library built for alpha chains, this beta chain has a frequency of little significance. The J gene is TRBJ1-2, the V gene TRBV6-2 or TRBV6-3; tentative D call: TRBD1 (6 bases). The CDR3 runs 13 residues. Germline CDR1 is MNHEY and CDR2 is SVGEGT. V shed 6 bases and J shed 4 bases, with 12 bases lying between them. The CDR3 DNA reads TGTGCCAGCAGCCAACAGGGAACCTATGGCTACACCTTC. This sequence encodes CASSQQGTYGYTF.

This clonotype has ten or more counts. Since the library was made to target alpha chains, this beta chain is a stray read and its abundance is not meaningful. The V and J genes are TRBV12-3 or TRBV12-4 and TRBJ2-4; D is possibly TRBD2 (5 bases). V was shortened by 6 bases and J by 9 bases, with 24 bases between the two germline ends. The CDR3 is 16 residues long. CDR3 sequence: CASSRRMGSLSSIQYF. CDR3 nucleotides: TGTGCCAGCAGCCGCCGGATGGGGAGCCTGTCCAGCATTCAGTACTTC.

This clonotype has a count of ten or more. This beta chain is an off-target read within a library intended for alpha chains, so its frequency means little. The rearrangement uses TRBV20-1 and TRBJ2-7, with D possibly being TRBD2 (7 bases). The CDR3 totals 14 residues. Looked up from germline, CDR1 is DFQATT and CDR2 is SNEGSKA (reference sequence). Trimming left V 8 bases short and J 4 bases short, with 21 bases between. The CDR3 region is CSTSGGARGYEQYF. The DNA of the CDR3 is TGCAGTACTTCTGGGGGGGCGCGTGGGTACGAGCAGTACTTC.

This clonotype is deemed medium-sized. This beta chain lies outside the target of a library built for alpha chains; its clone size means little. CDR3 region: CASSPEGGGRNEKLFF. CDR3 nucleotides: TGTGCCAGCAGCCCCGAGGGGGGGGGGCGAAACGAAAAACTGTTTTTT. The chain has TRBV5-4 and TRBJ1-4, with D tentatively TRBD1 (6 bases). Germline V gene lookup returns CDR1 SGHNT and CDR2 YYREEE (reference sequence). Deletions cut 4 bases from V and 8 bases from J, with 21 bases between. This CDR3 spans 16 amino acids.

This clonotype occurred many times. Little can be read into the size of this beta chain, an off-target read in a library designed for alpha chains. The rearrangement uses TRBV19 and TRBJ1-4; D remains ambiguous. V lost 3 bases, J lost 8 bases, and 13 bases lay in between. The CDR3 runs to 14 residues. Looked up from germline, CDR1 is LNHDA and CDR2 is SQIVND (reference sequence). DNA for the CDR3: TGTGCCAGTAGTATCCGATACGGAGGGGAAAAACTGTTTTTT. Translation gives CASSIRYGGEKLFF.

This clonotype was seen many times. The size of this beta chain means little, since it is a stray read in a library made for alpha chains. The chain couples TRBV29-1 to TRBJ2-5; 10 bases map to TRBD1. V lost 4 bases, J lost 4 bases, and 6 bases stayed unmatched. CDR1 SQVTM and CDR2 ANQGSEA come from the germline V gene. The CDR3 totals 14 residues. CDR3 sequence reads: CSVARTGGIETQYF. The CDR3 nucleotides are TGCAGCGTTGCGCGGACAGGGGGTATAGAGACCCAGTACTTC. The full variable domain, its missing parts supplied by reference TRBV29-1 and TRBJ2-5, is SAVISQKPSRDICQRGTSLTIQCQVDSQVTMMFWYRQQPGQSLTLIATANQGSEATYESGFVIDKFPISRPNLTFSTLTVSNMSPEDSSIYLCSVARTGGIETQYFGPGTRLLVL.

This clonotype has ten or more counts. This beta chain was picked up by a library intended for alpha chains and is off target, so its count carries little meaning. V is TRBV29-1 and J is TRBJ1-5, with 11 positions matching TRBD1. Germline CDR1 is SQVTM and CDR2 is ANQGSEA. Germline trimming cut 6 bases from V and 7 bases from J; bases unmatched to any gene: 5. There are 13 residues in the CDR3. As DNA, the CDR3 is TGCAGCGTATGGACAGGGGGCGGCCAGCCCCAGCATTTT. Translated, it gives CSVWTGGGQPQHF.

This clonotype appeared many times. This beta chain is off target for a library built for alpha chains, so its abundance means little. V gene TRBV20-1 combines with J gene TRBJ1-5, with D possibly being TRBD1 (6 bases). The CDR3 is made up of 13 amino acids. Germline V lookup: CDR1 DFQATT, CDR2 SNEGSKA (reference sequence). V dropped 3 bases and J dropped 5 bases, with 11 bases sitting between them. CDR3 DNA: TGCAGTGCTAGTTCGGCAGGGGATCAGCCCCAGCATTTT. Translating gives CSASSAGDQPQHF.

This clonotype was found many times. Little can be read into the size of this beta chain, an off-target read in a library designed for alpha chains. This chain links TRBV28 with TRBJ2-2; D may be TRBD2 (5 bases). The CDR3 covers 15 residues. Per the germline V gene, CDR1 is MDHEN and CDR2 is SYDVKM. Between the trimmed V and J ends, which lost 3 bases and 5 bases, there was a span of 13 bases. CDR3 region: CASSLFQRRTGELFF. As DNA, the CDR3 is TGTGCCAGCAGTTTGTTCCAGCGGAGGACCGGGGAGCTGTTTTTT. The whole variable domain, filled in from reference TRBV28 and TRBJ2-2, reads DVKVTQSSRYLVKRTGEKVFLECVQDMDHENMFWYRQDPGLGLRLIYFSYDVKMKEKGDIPEGYSVSREKKERFSLILESASTNQTSMYLCASSLFQRRTGELFFGEGSRLTVL.

The sample holds a few counts of this clonotype. This beta chain was picked up by a library intended for alpha chains and is off target, so its count carries little meaning. The chain is built from TRBV3-1 and TRBJ1-5; D remains unclear. CDR1 and CDR2 from the germline V gene are LGHDT and YNNKEL (reference sequence). V was cut by 3 bases and J by 5 bases, with 8 bases left in between. CDR3 length: 13 amino acids. Here the CDR3 reads CASSQTVDQPQHF. For the CDR3, the DNA is TGTGCCAGCAGCCAGACTGTGGATCAGCCCCAGCATTTT. The entire variable domain, with the rest obtained from reference TRBV3-1 and TRBJ1-5, is as follows: DTAVSQTPKYLVTQMGNDKSIKCEQNLGHDTMYWYKQDSKKFLKIMFSYNNKELIINETVPNRFSPKSPDKAHLNLHINSLELGDSAVYFCASSQTVDQPQHFGDGTRLSIL.

This clonotype was observed at least ten times. A library made for alpha chains picked up this beta chain off target, so its size means little. DNA of the CDR3: TGTGCCAGTAGTATAGATCGAAACGGACGGTCGGCGCAGTACTTC. It yields the protein CASSIDRNGRSAQYF. The chain carries TRBV19 and TRBJ2-7, with unresolved D. V was clipped by 0 bases and J by 9 bases, with 18 bases between them. The CDR3 runs to 15 residues. Germline CDR1 LNHDA, CDR2 SQIVND (reference sequence).

At least ten counts were recorded for this clonotype. The germline gene is not matched at one end of the junction; a read error may be the cause. This beta chain is a stray read from a library made for alpha chains; its abundance is not meaningful. V is TRBV5-6 and J is TRBJ2-7, with 12 positions matching TRBD1. This CDR3 is 16 amino acids long. Per the germline V gene, CDR1 is SGHDT and CDR2 is YYEEEE. The CDR3 sequence: CASSLPGTGGSHEQYF. CDR3 bases: TGTGCCAGCAGCTTGCCGGGGACAGGGGGCTCCCACGAGCAGTACTTC.

Ten or more counts support this clonotype. The library was designed around alpha chains, so this beta chain is a stray read whose abundance carries little weight. The CDR3 is CSARESSTNTGELFF. CDR3 coding DNA: TGCAGTGCTAGAGAGTCTAGCACGAACACCGGGGAGCTGTTTTTT. This sequence joins TRBV20-1 and TRBJ2-2; TRBD2 is a possible D gene (5 bases). CDR3 length: 15 amino acids. The germline CDR1 and CDR2 sequences are DFQATT and SNEGSKA (reference sequence). V was cut by 0 bases and J by 0 bases, with 8 bases left in between.

This clonotype is classed as medium-sized. Because this beta chain is a stray read in a library intended to capture alpha chains, its abundance should not be given much weight. This chain's CDR3 is CASSPPGGGFGTEAFF. The CDR3 DNA follows: TGTGCCAGCAGTCCCCCAGGCGGGGGGTTCGGCACTGAAGCTTTCTTT. This chain joins TRBV28 and TRBJ1-1; D is perhaps TRBD1 (5 bases). V gave up 5 bases and J gave up 4 bases, with 20 bases separating them. The CDR3 is 16 amino acids. Per germline, CDR1 MDHEN and CDR2 SYDVKM.

This clonotype came up many times. This beta chain appears as a stray read in a library generated for alpha chains; its size is not informative. This chain connects TRBV20-1 to TRBJ2-3; D uncertain. Deletions cut 3 bases from V and 2 bases from J, with 12 bases between. CDR3 length: 14 residues. Germline-derived CDR1 and CDR2 are DFQATT and SNEGSKA (reference sequence). For the CDR3, the DNA is TGCAGTGCTAGTAACTCGCAGTTCACAGATACGCAGTATTTT. Its protein product is CSASNSQFTDTQYF.

Notes on this clonotype: This beta chain slipped into a library made for alpha chains as a stray read, so its size is not meaningful. The CDR3 DNA reads TGCGCCAGCAGCCCCCCGGGGACCACAGATACGCAGTATTTT. It codes for CASSPPGTTDTQYF. The genes are TRBV5-1 and TRBJ2-3, with D perhaps TRBD1 or TRBD2 (5 bases each). Between the trimmed V and J ends, which lost 4 bases and 2 bases, there was a span of 11 bases. The CDR3 sequence is 14 residues long. Germline V gene lookup returns CDR1 SGHRS and CDR2 YFSETQ. Supplemented by reference TRBV5-1 and TRBJ2-3, the full variable domain reads KAGVTQTPRYLIKTRGQQVTLSCSPISGHRSVSWYQQTPGQGLQFLFEYFSETQRNKGNFPGRFSGRQFSNSRSEMNVSTLELGDSALYLCASSPPGTTDTQYFGPGTRLTVL.

Judged by abundance, this clonotype is medium-sized. Being off target in a library aimed at alpha chains, this beta chain has a size of little meaning. The chain combines TRBV29-1 with TRBJ2-5; 10 bases fit TRBD1. The germline CDR1 and CDR2 sequences are SQVTM and ANQGSEA. J gave up 6 bases and V 4 bases, and 5 bases lay outside the gene matches. The CDR3 extends over 13 amino acids. The CDR3 sequence is CSVATDRGKTQYF. Written as DNA, the CDR3 is TGCAGCGTTGCGACGGACAGGGGGAAGACCCAGTACTTC.

This clonotype was observed many times. Found in a library prepared for alpha chains, this beta chain is an off-target read, and its abundance has little meaning. J is TRBJ1-6 and V is TRBV20-1; D ambiguous. The CDR3 extends over 14 amino acids. CDR1 and CDR2 (germline): DFQATT, SNEGSKA (reference sequence). V was pared by 5 bases and J by 7 bases, with 15 bases between. In DNA form, the CDR3 reads TGCAGTGCTGCCCGGACGGGGATAAATTCACCCCTCCACTTT. Translated: CSAARTGINSPLHF.

This clonotype has ten or more counts. Little can be read into the size of this beta chain, an off-target read in a library designed for alpha chains. V and J are TRBV6-2 or TRBV6-3 and TRBJ2-2; the D is unclear. The ends were cut back, 6 bases at V and 0 bases at J, with 8 bases in the middle. Looked up from germline, CDR1 is MNHEY and CDR2 is SVGEGT. CDR3 length: 14 residues. The chain's CDR3 is CASREQPNTGELFF. In DNA form, the CDR3 reads TGTGCCAGCAGGGAACAGCCGAACACCGGGGAGCTGTTTTTT.